Described below is a single TCR beta chain sequence and its context. Regarding time point: neoterminal ileum biopsy at postoperative endoscopy, about 6 months after surgery. The data are from a study of T cell repertoires in ileal Crohn's disease. Whole-study context: At surgery, around 40% of patients smoked, with median disease duration around 8 years. M6 samples are neoterminal ileum biopsies from postoperative colonoscopy.

Profiling relied on immunoSEQ multiplex PCR, and the TCRdb table lists in-frame clones only, not all of them. The repertoire holds about 59,000 clones, with 85% to 90% as singletons. CDR1 is SGHRS, CDR2 YFSETQ, per germline. V gave up 4 bases and J gave up 4 bases; unmatched junction bases: 5. This CDR3 region has 14 residues. This chain uses TRBV5-1 with TRBJ1-3; 7 nucleotides align to TRBD1. The sequenced sample was ileal tissue. This receptor was identified in an adult with Crohn's disease. This chain's CDR3 is CASSEGASGNTIYF. CDR3 DNA sequence: TGCGCCAGCAGCGAGGGGGCGTCGGGAAACACCATATATTTT.